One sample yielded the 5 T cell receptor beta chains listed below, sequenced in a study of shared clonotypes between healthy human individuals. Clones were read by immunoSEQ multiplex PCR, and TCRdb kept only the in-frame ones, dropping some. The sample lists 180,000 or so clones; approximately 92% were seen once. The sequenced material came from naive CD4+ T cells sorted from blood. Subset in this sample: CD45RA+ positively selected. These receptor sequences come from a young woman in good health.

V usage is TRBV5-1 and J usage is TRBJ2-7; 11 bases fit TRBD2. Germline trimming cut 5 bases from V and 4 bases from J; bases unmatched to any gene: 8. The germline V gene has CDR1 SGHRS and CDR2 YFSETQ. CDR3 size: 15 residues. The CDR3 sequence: CASRYLAGGLYEQYF. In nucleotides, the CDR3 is TGCGCCAGCAGATACCTAGCGGGAGGCCTTTACGAGCAGTACTTC.

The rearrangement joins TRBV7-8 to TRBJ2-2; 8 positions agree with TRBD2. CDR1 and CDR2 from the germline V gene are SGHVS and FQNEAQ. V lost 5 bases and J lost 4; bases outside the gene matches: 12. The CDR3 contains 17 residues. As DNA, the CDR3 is TGTGCCAGCAGCCCCCGGGGTAGCGGGATTGTCACCGGGGAGCTGTTTTTT. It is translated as CASSPRGSGIVTGELFF.

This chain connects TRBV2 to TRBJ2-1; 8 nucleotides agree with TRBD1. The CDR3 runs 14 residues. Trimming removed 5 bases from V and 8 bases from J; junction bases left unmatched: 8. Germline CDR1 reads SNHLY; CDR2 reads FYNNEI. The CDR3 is CASSTRGLSDEQFF. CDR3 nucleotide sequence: TGTGCCAGCAGTACCAGGGGGCTGAGCGATGAGCAGTTCTTC. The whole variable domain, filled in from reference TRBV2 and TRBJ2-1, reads EPEVTQTPSHQVTQMGQEVILRCVPISNHLYFYWYRQILGQKVEFLVSFYNNEISEKSEIFDDQFSVERPDGSNFTLKIRSTKLEDSAMYFCASSTRGLSDEQFFGPGTRLTVL.

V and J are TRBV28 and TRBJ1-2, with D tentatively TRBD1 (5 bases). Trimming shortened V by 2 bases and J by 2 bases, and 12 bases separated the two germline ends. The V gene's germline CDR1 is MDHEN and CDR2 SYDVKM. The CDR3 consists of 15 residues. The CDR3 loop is CASSLEVSGNYGYTF. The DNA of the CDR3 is TGTGCCAGCAGTTTAGAGGTTTCAGGGAACTATGGCTACACCTTC.

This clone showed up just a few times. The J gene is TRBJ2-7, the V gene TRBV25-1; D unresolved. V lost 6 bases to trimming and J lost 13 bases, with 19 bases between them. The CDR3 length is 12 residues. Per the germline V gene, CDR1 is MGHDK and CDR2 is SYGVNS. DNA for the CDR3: TGTGCCAGCAGGGACGGAACGCTTGCTCGTTACTTC. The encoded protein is CASRDGTLARYF.